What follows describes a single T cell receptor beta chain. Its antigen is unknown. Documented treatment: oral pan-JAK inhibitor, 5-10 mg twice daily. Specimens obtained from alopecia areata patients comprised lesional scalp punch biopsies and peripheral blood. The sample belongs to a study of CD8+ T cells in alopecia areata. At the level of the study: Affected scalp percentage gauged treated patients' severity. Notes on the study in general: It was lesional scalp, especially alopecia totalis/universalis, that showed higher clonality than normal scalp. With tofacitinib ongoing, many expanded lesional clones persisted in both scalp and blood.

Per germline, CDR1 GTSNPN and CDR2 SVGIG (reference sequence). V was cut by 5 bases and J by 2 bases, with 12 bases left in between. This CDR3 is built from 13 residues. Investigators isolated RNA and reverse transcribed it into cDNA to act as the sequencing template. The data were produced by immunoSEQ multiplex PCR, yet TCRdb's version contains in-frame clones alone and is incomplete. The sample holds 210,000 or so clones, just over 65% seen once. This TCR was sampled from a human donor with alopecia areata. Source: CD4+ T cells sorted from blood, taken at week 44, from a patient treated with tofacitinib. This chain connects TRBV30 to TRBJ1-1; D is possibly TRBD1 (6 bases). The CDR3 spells CAWRNRVNTEAFF. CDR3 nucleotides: TGTGCCTGGCGTAACAGGGTTAACACTGAAGCTTTCTTT.